This T cell receptor (beta chain) was retrieved from a study of T cell responses to AZD1222 COVID-19 vaccine. Study-wide points: Donors, mostly white British, included more females; clonal diversity was possibly underestimated. Spike-specific TCR repertoires showed rising breadth and depth after two AZD1222 doses.

TCRdb's copy holds only in-frame clones and misses some; the assay was immunoSEQ multiplex PCR. The sample has fewer than 55,000 clones, 75% to 85% seen once. V lost 6 bases to trimming and J lost 1 base; unmatched junction nucleotides: 17. The CDR3 is made up of 19 amino acids. Germline CDR1 and CDR2: WSHSY and SAAADI. As concerns this clone: Its antigen is as yet unknown.

The rearrangement links TRBV10-2 to TRBJ2-3; 9 positions agree with TRBD1. The material was peripheral blood, obtained on day 0 of AZD1222 vaccination. The receptor was isolated from an adult in good health. The CDR3 is CASSSPTSPDRGGTDTQYF. For the CDR3, the DNA is TGCGCCAGCAGCAGCCCGACTTCCCCCGACAGGGGGGGCACAGATACGCAGTATTTT.